This T cell receptor beta chain was captured by sequencing in a study of control samples from healthy donors and cancer patients. The protocol was immunoSEQ multiplex PCR, while the TCRdb copy is restricted to in-frame clones and leaves out a portion. Altogether about 170,000 clones are present, 91% being singletons, with the ten largest covering more than 1.3%. Trimming stripped 2 bases from V and 4 bases from J, with 14 bases between. Germline loops: CDR1 MGHDK, CDR2 SYGVNS. The CDR3 extends over 15 amino acids. The source is a woman between 25 and 40 years old in good health. V and J are TRBV25-1 and TRBJ1-2, with D possibly TRBD1 on 5 matching bases. The specimen was blood. CDR3 coding DNA: TGTGCCAGCAGTGAAACCCCGGGACCCCCCTATGGCTACACCTTC. It encodes CASSETPGPPYGYTF.